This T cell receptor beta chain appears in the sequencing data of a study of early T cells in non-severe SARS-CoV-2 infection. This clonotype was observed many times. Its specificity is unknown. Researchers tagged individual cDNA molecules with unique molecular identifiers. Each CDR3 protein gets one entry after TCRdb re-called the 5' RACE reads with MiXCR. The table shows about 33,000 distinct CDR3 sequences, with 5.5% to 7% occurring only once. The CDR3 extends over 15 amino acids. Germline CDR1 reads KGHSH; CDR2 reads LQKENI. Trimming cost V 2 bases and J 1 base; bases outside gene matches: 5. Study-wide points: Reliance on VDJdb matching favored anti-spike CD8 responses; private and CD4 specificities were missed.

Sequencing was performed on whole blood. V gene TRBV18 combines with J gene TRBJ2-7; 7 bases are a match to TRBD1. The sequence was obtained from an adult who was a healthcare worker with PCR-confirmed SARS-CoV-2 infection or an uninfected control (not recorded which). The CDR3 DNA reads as TGTGCCAGCTCACCAAGGGACAGACCATCCTACGAGCAGTACTTC. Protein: CASSPRDRPSYEQYF.